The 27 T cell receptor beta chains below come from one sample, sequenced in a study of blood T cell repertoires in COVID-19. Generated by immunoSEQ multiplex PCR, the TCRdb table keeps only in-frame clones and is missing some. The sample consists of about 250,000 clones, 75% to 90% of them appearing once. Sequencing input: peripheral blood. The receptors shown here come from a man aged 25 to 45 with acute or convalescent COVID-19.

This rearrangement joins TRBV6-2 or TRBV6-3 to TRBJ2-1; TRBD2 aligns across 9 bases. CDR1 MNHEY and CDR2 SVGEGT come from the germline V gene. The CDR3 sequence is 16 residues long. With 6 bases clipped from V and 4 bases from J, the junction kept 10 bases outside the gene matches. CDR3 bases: TGTGCCAGCAGCCGTAGCGGGAGTTACATTTACAATGAGCAGTTCTTC. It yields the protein CASSRSGSYIYNEQFF.

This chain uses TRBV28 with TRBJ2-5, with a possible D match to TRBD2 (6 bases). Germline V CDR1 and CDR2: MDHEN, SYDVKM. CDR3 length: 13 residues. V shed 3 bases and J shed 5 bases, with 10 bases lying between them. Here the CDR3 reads CASSFGGEETQYF. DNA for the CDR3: TGTGCCAGCAGTTTCGGGGGTGAGGAGACCCAGTACTTC. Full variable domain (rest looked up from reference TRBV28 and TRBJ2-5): DVKVTQSSRYLVKRTGEKVFLECVQDMDHENMFWYRQDPGLGLRLIYFSYDVKMKEKGDIPEGYSVSREKKERFSLILESASTNQTSMYLCASSFGGEETQYFGPGTRLLVL.

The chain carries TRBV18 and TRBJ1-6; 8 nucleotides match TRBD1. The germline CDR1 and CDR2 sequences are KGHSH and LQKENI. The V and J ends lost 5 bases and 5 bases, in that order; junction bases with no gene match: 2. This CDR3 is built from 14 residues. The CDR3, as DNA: TGTGCCAGCTCATTGACAGGGGATAATTCACCCCTCCACTTT. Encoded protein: CASSLTGDNSPLHF. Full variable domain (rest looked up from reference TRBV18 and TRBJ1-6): NAGVMQNPRHLVRRRGQEARLRCSPMKGHSHVYWYRQLPEEGLKFMVYLQKENIIDESGMPKERFSAEFPKEGPSILRIQQVVRGDSAAYFCASSLTGDNSPLHFGNGTRLTVT.

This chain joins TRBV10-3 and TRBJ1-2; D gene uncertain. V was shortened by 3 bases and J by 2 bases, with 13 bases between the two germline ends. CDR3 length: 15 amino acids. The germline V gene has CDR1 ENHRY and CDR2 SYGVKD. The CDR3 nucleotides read TGTGCCATCAGTGACCCTCTCGACAAGAACTATGGCTACACCTTC. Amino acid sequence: CAISDPLDKNYGYTF.

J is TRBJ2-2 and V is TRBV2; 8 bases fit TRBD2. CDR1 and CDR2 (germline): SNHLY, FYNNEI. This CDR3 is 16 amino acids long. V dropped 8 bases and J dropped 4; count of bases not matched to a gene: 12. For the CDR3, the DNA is TGTGCCAGCGATTCGGGACTAGGCAGGGGCACCGGGGAGCTGTTTTTT. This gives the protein CASDSGLGRGTGELFF.

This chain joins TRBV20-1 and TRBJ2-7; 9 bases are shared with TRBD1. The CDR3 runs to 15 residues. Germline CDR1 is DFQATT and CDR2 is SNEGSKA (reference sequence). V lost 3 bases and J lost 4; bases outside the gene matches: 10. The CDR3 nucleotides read TGCAGTGCTAGTTCGGGACAGGGTAATGTGTACGAGCAGTACTTC. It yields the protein CSASSGQGNVYEQYF.

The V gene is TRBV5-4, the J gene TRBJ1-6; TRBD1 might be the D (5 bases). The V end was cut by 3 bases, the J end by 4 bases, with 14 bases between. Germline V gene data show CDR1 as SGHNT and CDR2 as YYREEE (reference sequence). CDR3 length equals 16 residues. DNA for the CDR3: TGTGCCAGCAGCTCCTTTGTTTCAGGGTATAATTCACCCCTCCACTTT. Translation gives CASSSFVSGYNSPLHF.

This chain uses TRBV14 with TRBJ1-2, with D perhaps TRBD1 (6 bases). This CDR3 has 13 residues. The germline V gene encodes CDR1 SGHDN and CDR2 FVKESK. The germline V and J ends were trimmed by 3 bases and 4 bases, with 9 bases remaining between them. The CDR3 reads CASSHGQFYGYTF. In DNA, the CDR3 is TGTGCCAGCAGCCACGGACAGTTCTATGGCTACACCTTC.

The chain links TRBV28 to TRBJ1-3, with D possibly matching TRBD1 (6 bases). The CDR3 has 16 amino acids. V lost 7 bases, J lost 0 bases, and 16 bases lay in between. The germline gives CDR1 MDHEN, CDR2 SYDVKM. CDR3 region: CASTYPGQLSGNTIYF. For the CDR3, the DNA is TGTGCCAGCACCTACCCGGGACAACTCTCTGGAAACACCATATATTTT. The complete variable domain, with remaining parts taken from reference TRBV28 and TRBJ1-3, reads DVKVTQSSRYLVKRTGEKVFLECVQDMDHENMFWYRQDPGLGLRLIYFSYDVKMKEKGDIPEGYSVSREKKERFSLILESASTNQTSMYLCASTYPGQLSGNTIYFGEGSWLTVV.

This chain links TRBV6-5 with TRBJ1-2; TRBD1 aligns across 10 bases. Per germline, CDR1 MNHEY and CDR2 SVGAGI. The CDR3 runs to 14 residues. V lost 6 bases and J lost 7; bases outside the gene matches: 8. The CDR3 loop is CASRLGQGFGGYTF. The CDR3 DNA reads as TGTGCCAGCAGACTGGGACAGGGGTTTGGTGGCTACACCTTC.

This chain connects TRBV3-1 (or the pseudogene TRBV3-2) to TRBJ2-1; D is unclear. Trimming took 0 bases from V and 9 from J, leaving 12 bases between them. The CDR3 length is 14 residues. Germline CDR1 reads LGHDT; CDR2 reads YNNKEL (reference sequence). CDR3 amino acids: CASSQDGGRSEQFF. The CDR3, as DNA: TGTGCCAGCAGCCAAGATGGTGGTAGGAGTGAGCAGTTCTTC.

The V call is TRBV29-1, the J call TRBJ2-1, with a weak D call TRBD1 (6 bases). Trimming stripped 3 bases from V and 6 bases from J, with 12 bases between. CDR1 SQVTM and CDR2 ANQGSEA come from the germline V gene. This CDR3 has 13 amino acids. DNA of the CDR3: TGCAGCGTTGAGTACAGGGTGGGCAATGAGCAGTTCTTC. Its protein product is CSVEYRVGNEQFF.

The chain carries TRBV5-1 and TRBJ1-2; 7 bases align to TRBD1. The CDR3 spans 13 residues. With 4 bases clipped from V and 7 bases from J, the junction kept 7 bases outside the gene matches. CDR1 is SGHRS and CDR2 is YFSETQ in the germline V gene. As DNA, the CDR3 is TGCGCCAGCAGCCCGACAGGGATCCCTGGCTACACCTTC. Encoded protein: CASSPTGIPGYTF.

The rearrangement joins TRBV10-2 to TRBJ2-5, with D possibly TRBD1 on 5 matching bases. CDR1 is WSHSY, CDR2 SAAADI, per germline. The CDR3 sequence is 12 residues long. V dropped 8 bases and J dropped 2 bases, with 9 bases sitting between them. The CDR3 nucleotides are TGCGCCAGCGAAGGGGATCAAGAGACCCAGTACTTC. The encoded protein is CASEGDQETQYF.

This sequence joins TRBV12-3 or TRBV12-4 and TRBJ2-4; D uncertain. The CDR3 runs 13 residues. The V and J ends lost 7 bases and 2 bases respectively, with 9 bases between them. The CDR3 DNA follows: TGTGCCAGCAAAGACGGGTCCAAAAACATTCAGTACTTC. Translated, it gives CASKDGSKNIQYF.

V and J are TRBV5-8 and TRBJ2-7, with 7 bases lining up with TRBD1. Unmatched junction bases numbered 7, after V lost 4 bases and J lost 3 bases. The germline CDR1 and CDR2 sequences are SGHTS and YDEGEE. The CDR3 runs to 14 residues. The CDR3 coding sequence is TGTGCCAGCAGCCAGGGACAGACTCTCTACGAGCAGTACTTC. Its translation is CASSQGQTLYEQYF.

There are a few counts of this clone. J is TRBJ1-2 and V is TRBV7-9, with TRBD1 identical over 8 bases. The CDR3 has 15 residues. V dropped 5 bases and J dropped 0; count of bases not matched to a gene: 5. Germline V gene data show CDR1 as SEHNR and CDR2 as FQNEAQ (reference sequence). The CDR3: CASSPGTGANYGYTF. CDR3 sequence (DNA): TGTGCCAGCAGCCCAGGGACAGGAGCTAACTATGGCTACACCTTC.

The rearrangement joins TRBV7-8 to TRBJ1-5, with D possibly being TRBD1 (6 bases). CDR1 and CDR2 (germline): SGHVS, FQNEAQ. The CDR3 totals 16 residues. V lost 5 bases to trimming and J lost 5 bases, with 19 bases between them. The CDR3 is CASSKGAGGRDQPQHF. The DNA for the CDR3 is TGTGCCAGCAGCAAAGGAGCGGGGGGCAGAGATCAGCCCCAGCATTTT.

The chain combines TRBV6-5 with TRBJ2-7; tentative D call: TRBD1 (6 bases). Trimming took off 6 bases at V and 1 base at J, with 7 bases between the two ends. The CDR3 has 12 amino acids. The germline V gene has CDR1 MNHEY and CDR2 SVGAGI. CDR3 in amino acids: CASRDRSYEQYF. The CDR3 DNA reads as TGTGCCAGCAGGGACAGATCCTACGAGCAGTACTTC.

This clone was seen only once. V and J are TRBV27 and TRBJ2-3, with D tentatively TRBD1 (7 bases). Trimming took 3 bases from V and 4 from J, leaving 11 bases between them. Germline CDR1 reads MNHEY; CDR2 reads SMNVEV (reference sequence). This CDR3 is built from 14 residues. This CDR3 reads CASSLQGGADTQYF. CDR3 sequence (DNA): TGTGCCAGCAGTTTGCAGGGGGGCGCAGATACGCAGTATTTT.

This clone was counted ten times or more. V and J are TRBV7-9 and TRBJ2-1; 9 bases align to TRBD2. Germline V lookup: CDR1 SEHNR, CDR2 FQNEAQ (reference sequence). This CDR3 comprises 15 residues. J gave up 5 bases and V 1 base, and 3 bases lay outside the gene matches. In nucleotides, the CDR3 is TGTGCCAGCAGCTTAGGTGCTAGCGGGAACAATGAGCAGTTCTTC. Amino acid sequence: CASSLGASGNNEQFF.

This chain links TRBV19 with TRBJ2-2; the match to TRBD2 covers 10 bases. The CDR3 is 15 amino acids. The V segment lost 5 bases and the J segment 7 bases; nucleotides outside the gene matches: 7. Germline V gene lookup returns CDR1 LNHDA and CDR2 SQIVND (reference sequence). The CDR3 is CASSDSGGAIGELFF. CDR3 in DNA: TGTGCCAGTAGTGACAGCGGGGGGGCTATCGGGGAGCTGTTTTTT.

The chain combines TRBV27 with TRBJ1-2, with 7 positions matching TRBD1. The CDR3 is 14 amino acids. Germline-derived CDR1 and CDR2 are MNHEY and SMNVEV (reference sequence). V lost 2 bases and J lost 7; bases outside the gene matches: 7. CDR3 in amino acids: CASSLRQGVGGYTF. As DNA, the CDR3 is TGTGCCAGCAGTTTACGTCAGGGGGTGGGTGGCTACACCTTC.

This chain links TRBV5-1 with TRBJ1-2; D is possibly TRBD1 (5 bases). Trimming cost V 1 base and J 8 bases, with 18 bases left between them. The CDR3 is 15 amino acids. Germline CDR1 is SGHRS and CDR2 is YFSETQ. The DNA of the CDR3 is TGCGCCAGCAGCTTGTCGGGGGTAGATTGGGACGGCTACACCTTC. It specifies CASSLSGVDWDGYTF. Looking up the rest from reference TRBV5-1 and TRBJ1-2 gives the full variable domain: KAGVTQTPRYLIKTRGQQVTLSCSPISGHRSVSWYQQTPGQGLQFLFEYFSETQRNKGNFPGRFSGRQFSNSRSEMNVSTLELGDSALYLCASSLSGVDWDGYTFGSGTRLTVV.

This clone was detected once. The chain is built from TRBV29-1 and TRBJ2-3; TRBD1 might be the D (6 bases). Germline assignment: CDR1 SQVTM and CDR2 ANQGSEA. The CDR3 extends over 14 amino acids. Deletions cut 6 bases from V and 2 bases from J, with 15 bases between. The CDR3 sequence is CSVPRTDSTDTQYF. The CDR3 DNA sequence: TGCAGCGTCCCACGGACAGACTCCACAGATACGCAGTATTTT.

Here the CDR3 reads CASTPNKGGTDTQYF. CDR3 DNA: TGTGCCAGCACCCCGAATAAGGGGGGGACAGATACGCAGTATTTT. This chain uses TRBV6-5 with TRBJ2-3, with D possibly TRBD2 on 7 matching bases. Trimming cost V 7 bases and J 3 bases, with 17 bases left between them. CDR1 is MNHEY and CDR2 is SVGAGI in the germline V gene. The CDR3 contains 15 residues.

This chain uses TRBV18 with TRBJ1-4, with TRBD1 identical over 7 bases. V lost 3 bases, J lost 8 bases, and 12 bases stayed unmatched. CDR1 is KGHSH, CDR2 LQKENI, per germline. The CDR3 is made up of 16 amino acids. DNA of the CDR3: TGTGCCAGCTCACCGAGTACAGGGGTATTAGGCGAAAAACTGTTTTTT. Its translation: CASSPSTGVLGEKLFF.